A single sample gave rise to the 7 T cell receptor beta chains below, sequenced in a study of neurological immune-mediated disorders. TCRdb reprocessed the 5' RACE reads with MiXCR, giving one entry per CDR3 protein. The sample lists about 48,000 distinct CDR3 sequences; about a tenth were seen once. Sequencing input: PBMCs. The receptors were sampled from a woman in her thirties or forties with HTLV-1-associated myelopathy (HAM/TSP).

Worth noting for this clonotype: One end of the junction is discordant with germline, which a read error may explain. This rearrangement joins TRBV19 to TRBJ2-3; D remains ambiguous. This CDR3 has 12 residues. The V gene's germline CDR1 is LNHDA and CDR2 SQIVND (reference sequence). The CDR3 DNA reads as TGTGCCAGTAGTATAAAAGCAGATACGAAGTATTTT. Its translation: CASSIKADTKYF.

This clonotype was seen at least ten times. The chain has TRBV7-6 and TRBJ2-5; D is perhaps TRBD2 (5 bases). Germline V gene data show CDR1 as SGHVS and CDR2 as FNYEAQ. Deletions cut 1 base from V and 5 bases from J, with 11 bases between. The CDR3 contains 14 residues. The CDR3 DNA follows: TGTGCCAGCAGCTTAGTACGGGGATCGGAGACCCAGTACTTC. It is translated as CASSLVRGSETQYF.

There are many counts of this clonotype. The chain joins TRBV2 to TRBJ2-3, with 7 bases identical to TRBD1. The CDR3 extends over 14 amino acids. After removal of 7 bases from V and 2 bases from J, the junction contained 6 bases not matched to a gene. Germline CDR1 and CDR2: SNHLY and FYNNEI. The CDR3 DNA reads as TGTGCCAGCATCCGGACAGGAGACACAGATACGCAGTATTTT. As protein: CASIRTGDTDTQYF.

This clonotype has a count of ten or more. The chain joins TRBV5-1 to TRBJ1-5; 7 bases match TRBD1. The CDR3 is 16 amino acids. Trimming cost V 3 bases and J 3 bases; bases outside gene matches: 9. Germline CDR1 and CDR2: SGHRS and YFSETQ. This chain's CDR3 is CASSSKQGINNQPQHF. The DNA for the CDR3 is TGCGCCAGCAGCTCCAAACAGGGGATAAACAATCAGCCCCAGCATTTT.

This clonotype was picked up many times. The chain uses TRBV9 and TRBJ2-3; 7 positions agree with TRBD2. J lost 2 bases, V lost 3 bases, and 9 bases had no gene match. This CDR3 spans 16 amino acids. In germline, CDR1 is SGDLS, CDR2 YYNGEE. The CDR3 bases are TGTGCCAGCAGCGCCCGGGGGGACCGATACACAGATACGCAGTATTTT. Its protein product is CASSARGDRYTDTQYF.

V is TRBV10-1 and J is TRBJ2-3; 8 nucleotides match TRBD2. V lost 6 bases and J lost 9; bases outside the gene matches: 11. This CDR3 contains 14 residues. Germline lookup yields CDR1 WNHNN and CDR2 SYGVQD (reference sequence). The CDR3 loop reads CASSQSGGAVTQYF. CDR3 bases: TGCGCCAGCAGCCAATCCGGGGGGGCCGTAACGCAGTATTTT.

This clonotype was counted ten times or more. The chain has TRBV5-1 and TRBJ2-7; 9 nucleotides align to TRBD1. The CDR3 contains 14 residues. V gave up 4 bases and J gave up 5 bases; unmatched junction bases: 7. Germline-derived CDR1 and CDR2 are SGHRS and YFSETQ. The CDR3 coding sequence is TGCGCCAGCAGCCGGGGACAGGGCCGGGACGAGCAGTACTTC. Translated, it gives CASSRGQGRDEQYF.